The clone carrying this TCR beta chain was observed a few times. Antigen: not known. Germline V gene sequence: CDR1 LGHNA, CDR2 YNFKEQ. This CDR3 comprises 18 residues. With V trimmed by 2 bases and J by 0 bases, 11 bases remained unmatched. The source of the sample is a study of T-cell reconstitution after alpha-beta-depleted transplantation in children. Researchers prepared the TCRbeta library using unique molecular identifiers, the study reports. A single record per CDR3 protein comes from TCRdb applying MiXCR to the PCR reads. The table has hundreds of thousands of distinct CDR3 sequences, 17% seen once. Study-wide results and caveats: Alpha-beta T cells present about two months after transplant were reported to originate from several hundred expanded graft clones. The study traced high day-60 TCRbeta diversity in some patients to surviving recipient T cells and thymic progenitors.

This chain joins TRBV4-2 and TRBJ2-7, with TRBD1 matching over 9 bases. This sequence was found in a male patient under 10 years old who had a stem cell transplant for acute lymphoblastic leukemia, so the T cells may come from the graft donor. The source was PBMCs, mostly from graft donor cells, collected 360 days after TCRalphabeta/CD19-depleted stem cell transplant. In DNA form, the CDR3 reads TGTGCCAGCAGCCAACATACCGGGGGACAGGGTGCCTCCTACGAGCAGTACTTC. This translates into CASSQHTGGQGASYEQYF.